Each of the 9 T cell receptor beta chains below was sequenced from the same sample in a study of blood T cell repertoires in COVID-19. The repertoire was sequenced with immunoSEQ multiplex PCR; TCRdb's copy has only in-frame clones and lacks some. The data contain a few hundred thousand clones, roughly 86% of them singletons. The sequenced sample was peripheral blood. The receptors were sampled from a woman in her forties or fifties who had recovered from COVID-19.

This clone was counted only a few times. The same CDR3 is also encoded by other DNA sequences in this sample. The chain is built from TRBV19 and TRBJ2-1; 10 nucleotides line up with TRBD2. There are 15 residues in the CDR3. Germline assignment: CDR1 LNHDA and CDR2 SQIVND (reference sequence). The ends lost 6 bases at V and 1 base at J; junction bases unmatched: 3. The chain's CDR3 is CASRTSGPSYNEQFF. DNA of the CDR3: TGTGCCAGTAGGACTAGCGGGCCTTCCTACAATGAGCAGTTCTTC.

V and J are TRBV28 and TRBJ2-1; D possibly corresponds to TRBD2 (6 bases). The CDR3 is 14 amino acids. Germline V lookup: CDR1 MDHEN, CDR2 SYDVKM. Between the trimmed V and J ends, which lost 5 bases and 5 bases, there was a span of 13 bases. The CDR3 region is CASSPHGRHNEQFF. The CDR3 nucleotides read TGTGCCAGCAGTCCACACGGGAGACACAATGAGCAGTTCTTC. Filled out from reference TRBV28 and TRBJ2-1, the complete variable domain reads DVKVTQSSRYLVKRTGEKVFLECVQDMDHENMFWYRQDPGLGLRLIYFSYDVKMKEKGDIPEGYSVSREKKERFSLILESASTNQTSMYLCASSPHGRHNEQFFGPGTRLTVL.

The CDR3 is CASSLGGNSNQPQHF. CDR3 sequence (DNA): TGTGCCAGCAGCTTAGGCGGAAATAGCAATCAGCCCCAGCATTTT. This chain connects TRBV7-2 to TRBJ1-5, with D uncertain. Germline-derived CDR1 and CDR2 are SGHTA and FQGNSA. V was trimmed by 1 base and J by 0 bases, leaving 7 bases between them. The CDR3 is made up of 15 amino acids.

This chain joins TRBV10-3 and TRBJ1-1, with 8 bases aligning to TRBD1. Germline V lookup: CDR1 ENHRY, CDR2 SYGVKD. Losses at the gene ends were 6 bases for V and 1 base for J; bases not matched to a gene: 7. This CDR3 comprises 15 residues. This chain's CDR3 is CAIRASGQANTEAFF. DNA for the CDR3: TGTGCCATCAGGGCGTCGGGACAGGCGAACACTGAAGCTTTCTTT.

V usage is TRBV4-1 and J usage is TRBJ1-2; D ambiguous. The CDR3 sequence is 13 residues long. V gave up 0 bases and J gave up 5 bases, with 7 bases separating them. Germline values: CDR1 MGHRA, CDR2 YSYEKL. This chain's CDR3 is CASSQDSEYGYTF. The DNA of the CDR3 is TGCGCCAGCAGCCAAGATAGTGAATATGGCTACACCTTC.

This rearrangement joins TRBV5-1 to TRBJ2-4, with 7 bases aligning to TRBD1. CDR1 SGHRS and CDR2 YFSETQ come from the germline V gene. V was pared by 0 bases and J by 6 bases, with 0 bases of the junction left unmatched. This CDR3 is 13 amino acids long. For the CDR3, the DNA is TGCGCCAGCAGCTTGGACAGGGGAAACATTCAGTACTTC. This sequence encodes CASSLDRGNIQYF.

The CDR3 loop is CASSGQANYGYTF. CDR3 sequence (DNA): TGTGCCAGCAGCGGACAGGCTAACTATGGCTACACCTTC. The chain couples TRBV28 to TRBJ1-2, with TRBD1 matching 7 bases. The CDR3 loop spans 13 amino acids. Trimming at V came to 6 bases and at J to 0 bases, leaving 1 base not matched to a gene. Germline CDR1 MDHEN, CDR2 SYDVKM.

The rearrangement uses TRBV28 and TRBJ2-2; 15 positions match TRBD2. CDR1 MDHEN and CDR2 SYDVKM come from the germline V gene. J was trimmed by 3 bases and V by 3 bases; bases with no gene match: 11. The CDR3 is made up of 20 amino acids. The CDR3 DNA reads as TGTGCCAGCAGTTTTCGGTTCACCGGGACTAGCGGGAGGTACACCGGGGAGCTGTTTTTT. Translation: CASSFRFTGTSGRYTGELFF.

The rearrangement links TRBV6-2 or TRBV6-3 to TRBJ1-1; D is possibly TRBD1 (6 bases). V was clipped by 2 bases and J by 4 bases, with 11 bases between them. The V gene's germline CDR1 is MNHEY and CDR2 SVGEGT. CDR3 length: 14 residues. In DNA, the CDR3 is TGTGCCAGCAGTTACAGCAGGGGTTCCACTGAAGCTTTCTTT. Translating it yields CASSYSRGSTEAFF.